This T cell receptor (beta chain) appears in the sequencing data of a study of control samples from healthy donors and cancer patients. There are 17 residues in the CDR3. Trimming cost V 0 bases and J 1 base, with 10 bases left between them. The germline gives CDR1 KGHSH, CDR2 LQKENI. TCRdb keeps only in-frame clones here, not all; method: immunoSEQ multiplex PCR. The profile shows about 140,000 clones, approximately 94% of them singletons. Specimen: blood. This receptor was taken from a man aged 35 to 55 in good health. V and J are TRBV18 and TRBJ2-6; the D is unclear. CDR3 sequence (DNA): TGTGCCAGCTCACCACCGTTTCGGCGTTCTGGGGCCAACGTCCTGACTTTC. This sequence encodes CASSPPFRRSGANVLTF.